The clone carrying this T cell receptor (beta chain) was recorded a few times. The investigators amplified TCR beta CDR3 regions from RNA transcripts. HTBI primers were employed in a first-round RT-PCR of the TCR CDR3. MiXCR, run by TCRdb on the multiplex PCR reads, gives a single entry per CDR3 protein. This table has approximately 200,000 distinct CDR3 sequences, around 20% appearing once. This entry comes from a study of T cells in Graves' hyperthyroidism and ophthalmopathy. V was shortened by 0 bases and J by 5 bases, with 8 bases between the two germline ends. CDR3 length: 14 residues. Germline-derived CDR1 and CDR2 are MGHRA and YSYEKL. Over 18 months, lack of ophthalmopathy progression marked Graves' hyperthyroidism as stable. Diagnosis of hyperthyroidism was new in patients aged 18 to 65, and its duration was under 2 months. Diagnosing involved the use of clinical symptoms, serum thyroxine and TRAb, thyroid ultrasound and orbital computed tomography. PBMCs stemmed from approximately 10 ml fresh peripheral blood.

The receptor comes from a man in his forties or fifties with Graves' hyperthyroidism. This chain connects TRBV4-1 to TRBJ1-5; D gene uncertain. The source material was blood. CDR3 in amino acids: CASSQEYGDQPQHF. CDR3 DNA: TGCGCCAGCAGCCAAGAGTACGGGGATCAGCCCCAGCATTTT.